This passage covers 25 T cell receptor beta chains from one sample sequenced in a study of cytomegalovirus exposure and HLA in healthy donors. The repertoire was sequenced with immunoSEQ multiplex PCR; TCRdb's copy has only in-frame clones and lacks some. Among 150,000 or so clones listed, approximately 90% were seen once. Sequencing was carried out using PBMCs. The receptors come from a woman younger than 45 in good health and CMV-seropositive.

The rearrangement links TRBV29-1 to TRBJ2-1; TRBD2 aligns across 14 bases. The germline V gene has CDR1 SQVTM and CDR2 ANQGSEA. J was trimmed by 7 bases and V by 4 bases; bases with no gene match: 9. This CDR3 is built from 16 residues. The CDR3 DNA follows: TGCAGCGTTGCAGGACTAGCGGGAGGTCGCGGGAATGAGCAGTTCTTC. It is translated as CSVAGLAGGRGNEQFF.

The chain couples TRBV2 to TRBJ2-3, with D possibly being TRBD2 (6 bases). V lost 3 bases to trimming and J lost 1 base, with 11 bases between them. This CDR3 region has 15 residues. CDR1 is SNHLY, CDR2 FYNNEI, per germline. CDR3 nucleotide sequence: TGTGCCAGCAGTGATTGGCGGGGAGGCACAGATACGCAGTATTTT. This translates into CASSDWRGGTDTQYF.

Written as DNA, the CDR3 is TGTGCCAGCAGTAGGGACAGGGGCGCCAATGAGCAGTTCTTC. It yields the protein CASSRDRGANEQFF. The chain links TRBV6-5 to TRBJ2-1, with 10 bases aligning to TRBD1. The CDR3 is 14 amino acids. Germline V CDR1 and CDR2: MNHEY, SVGAGI. The V and J ends lost 5 bases and 6 bases, in that order; junction bases with no gene match: 4.

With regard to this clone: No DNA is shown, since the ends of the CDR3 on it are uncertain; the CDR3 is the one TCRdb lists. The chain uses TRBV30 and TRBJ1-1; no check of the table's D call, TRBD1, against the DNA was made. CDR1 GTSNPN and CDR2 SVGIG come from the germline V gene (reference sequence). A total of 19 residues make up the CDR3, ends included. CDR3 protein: CAWSVLVNTEAFFGQGTNF.

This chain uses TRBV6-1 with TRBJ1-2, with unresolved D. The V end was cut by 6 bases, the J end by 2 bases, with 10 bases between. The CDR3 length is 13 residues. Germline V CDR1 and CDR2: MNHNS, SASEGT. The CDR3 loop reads CASRFEQNYGYTF. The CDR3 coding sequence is TGTGCCAGCAGATTCGAACAGAACTATGGCTACACCTTC.

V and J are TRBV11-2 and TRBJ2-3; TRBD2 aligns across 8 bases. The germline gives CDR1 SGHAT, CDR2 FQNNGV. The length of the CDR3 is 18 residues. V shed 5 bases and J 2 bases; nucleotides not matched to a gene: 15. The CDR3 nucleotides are TGTGCCAGCAGCCAACCCAGGGACGGGGGGGTTCTCACAGATACGCAGTATTTT. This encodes CASSQPRDGGVLTDTQYF.

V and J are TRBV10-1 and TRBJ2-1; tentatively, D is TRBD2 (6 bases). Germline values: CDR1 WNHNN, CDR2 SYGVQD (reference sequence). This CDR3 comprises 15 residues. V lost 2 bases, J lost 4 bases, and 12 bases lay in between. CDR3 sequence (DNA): TGCGCCAGCAGTGAGGGGCTAGCGAGGTACAATGAGCAGTTCTTC. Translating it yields CASSEGLARYNEQFF.

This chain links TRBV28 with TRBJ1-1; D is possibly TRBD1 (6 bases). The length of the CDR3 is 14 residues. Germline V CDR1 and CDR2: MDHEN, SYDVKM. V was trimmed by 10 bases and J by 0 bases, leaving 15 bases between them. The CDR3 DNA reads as TGTGCCATCCACCATTACAGGGTGAACACTGAAGCTTTCTTT. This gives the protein CAIHHYRVNTEAFF. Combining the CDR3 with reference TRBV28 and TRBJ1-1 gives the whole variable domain DVKVTQSSRYLVKRTGEKVFLECVQDMDHENMFWYRQDPGLGLRLIYFSYDVKMKEKGDIPEGYSVSREKKERFSLILESASTNQTSMYLCAIHHYRVNTEAFFGQGTRLTVV.

The CDR3 region has the DNA TGTGCCAGCAGGGACAAAGACTACAATGAGCAGTTCTTC. Its translation is CASRDKDYNEQFF. The V gene is TRBV6-5, the J gene TRBJ2-1, with a tentative D call TRBD1 (5 bases). Trimming left V 6 bases short and J 3 bases short, with 9 bases between. Germline assignment: CDR1 MNHEY and CDR2 SVGAGI. The length of the CDR3 is 13 residues.

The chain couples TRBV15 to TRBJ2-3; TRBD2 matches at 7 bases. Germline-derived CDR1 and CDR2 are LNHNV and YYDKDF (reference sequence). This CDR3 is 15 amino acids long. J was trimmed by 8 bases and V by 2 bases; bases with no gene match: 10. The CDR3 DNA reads TGTGCCACCAGCAGACCACGGACTAGGCGGAGTACGCAGTATTTT. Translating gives CATSRPRTRRSTQYF.

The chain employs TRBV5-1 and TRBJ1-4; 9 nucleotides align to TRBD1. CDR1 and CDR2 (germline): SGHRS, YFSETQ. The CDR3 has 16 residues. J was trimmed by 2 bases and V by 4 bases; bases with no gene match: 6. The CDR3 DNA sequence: TGCGCCAGCAGCGTAACCGGGACAGGGACTAATGAAAAACTGTTTTTT. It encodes CASSVTGTGTNEKLFF.

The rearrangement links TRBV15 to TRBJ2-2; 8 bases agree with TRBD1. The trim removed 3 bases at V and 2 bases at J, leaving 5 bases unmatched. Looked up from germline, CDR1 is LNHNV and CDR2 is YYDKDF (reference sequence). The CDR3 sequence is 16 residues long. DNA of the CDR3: TGTGCCACCAGCAGCGTAGGACAGGGAAACACCGGGGAGCTGTTTTTT. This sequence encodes CATSSVGQGNTGELFF. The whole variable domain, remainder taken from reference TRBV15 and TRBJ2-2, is DAMVIQNPRYQVTQFGKPVTLSCSQTLNHNVMYWYQQKSSQAPKLLFHYYDKDFNNEADTPDNFQSRRPNTSFCFLDIRSPGLGDTAMYLCATSSVGQGNTGELFFGEGSRLTVL.

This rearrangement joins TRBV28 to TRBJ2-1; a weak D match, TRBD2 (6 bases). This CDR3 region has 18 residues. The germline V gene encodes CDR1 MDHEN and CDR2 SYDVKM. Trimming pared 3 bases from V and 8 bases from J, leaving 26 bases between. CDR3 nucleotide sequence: TGTGCCAGCAGTTTGGAGACTCCCGGGACTTCGACGGGGGATGAGCAGTTCTTC. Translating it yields CASSLETPGTSTGDEQFF.

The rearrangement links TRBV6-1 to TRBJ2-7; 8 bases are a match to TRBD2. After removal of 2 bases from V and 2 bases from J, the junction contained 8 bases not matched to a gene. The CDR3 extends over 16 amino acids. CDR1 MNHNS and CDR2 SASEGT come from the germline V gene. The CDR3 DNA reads TGTGCCAGCAGTGAAAGGGCTAGCGGGCGCCCCTACGAGCAGTACTTC. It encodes CASSERASGRPYEQYF.

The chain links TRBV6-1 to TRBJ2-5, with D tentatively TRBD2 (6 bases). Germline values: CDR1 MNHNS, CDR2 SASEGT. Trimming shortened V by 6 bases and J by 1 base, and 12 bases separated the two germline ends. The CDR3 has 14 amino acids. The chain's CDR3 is CASRDSGIQETQYF. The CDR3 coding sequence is TGTGCCAGCAGAGATAGCGGAATCCAAGAGACCCAGTACTTC.

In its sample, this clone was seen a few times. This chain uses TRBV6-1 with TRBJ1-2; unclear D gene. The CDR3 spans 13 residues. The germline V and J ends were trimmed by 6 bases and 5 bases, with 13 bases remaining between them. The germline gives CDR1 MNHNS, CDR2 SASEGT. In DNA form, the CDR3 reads TGTGCCAGCAGCCCGTTGGGCGTTTATGGCTACACCTTC. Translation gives CASSPLGVYGYTF.

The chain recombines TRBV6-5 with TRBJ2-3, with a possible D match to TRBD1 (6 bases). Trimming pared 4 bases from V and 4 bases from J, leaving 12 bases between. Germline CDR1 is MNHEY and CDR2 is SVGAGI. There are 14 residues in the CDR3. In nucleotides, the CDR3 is TGTGCCAGCAGTTTGGTACAGGGCCCAGATACGCAGTATTTT. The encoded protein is CASSLVQGPDTQYF.

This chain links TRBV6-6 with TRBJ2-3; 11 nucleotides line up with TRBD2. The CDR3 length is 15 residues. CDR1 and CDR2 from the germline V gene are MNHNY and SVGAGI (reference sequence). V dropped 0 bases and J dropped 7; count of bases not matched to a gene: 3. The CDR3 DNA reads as TGTGCCAGCAGTTACTCGGGACTAGCGGATCATACGCAGTATTTT. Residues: CASSYSGLADHTQYF.

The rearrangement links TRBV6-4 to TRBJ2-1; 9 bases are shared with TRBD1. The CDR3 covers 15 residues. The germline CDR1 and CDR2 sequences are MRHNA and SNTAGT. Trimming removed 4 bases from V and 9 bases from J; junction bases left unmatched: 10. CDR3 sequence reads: CASSGGQGPFSEQFF. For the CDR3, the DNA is TGTGCCAGCAGTGGGGGACAGGGTCCCTTCAGTGAGCAGTTCTTC.

The CDR3 loop reads CASSLYENYEQYF. The CDR3 DNA sequence: TGTGCCAGCAGCCTATACGAAAACTACGAGCAGTACTTC. The V and J genes are TRBV7-2 and TRBJ2-7; D is uncertain. The germline gives CDR1 SGHTA, CDR2 FQGNSA. The CDR3 sequence is 13 residues long. The V gene lost 5 bases and the J gene lost 3 bases, with 11 bases spanning the gap.

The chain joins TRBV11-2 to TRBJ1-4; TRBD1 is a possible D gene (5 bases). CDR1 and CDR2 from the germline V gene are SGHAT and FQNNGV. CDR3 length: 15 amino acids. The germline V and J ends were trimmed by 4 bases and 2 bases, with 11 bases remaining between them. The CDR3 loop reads CASSWPPGTNEKLFF. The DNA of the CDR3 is TGTGCCAGCAGCTGGCCCCCAGGGACTAATGAAAAACTGTTTTTT.

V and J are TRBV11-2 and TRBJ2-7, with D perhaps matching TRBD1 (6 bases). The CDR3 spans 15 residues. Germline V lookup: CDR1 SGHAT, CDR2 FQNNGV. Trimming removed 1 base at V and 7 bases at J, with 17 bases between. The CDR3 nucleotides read TGTGCCAGCAGCTTAGCCCTACAGGGAATAACAGAGCAGTACTTC. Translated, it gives CASSLALQGITEQYF.

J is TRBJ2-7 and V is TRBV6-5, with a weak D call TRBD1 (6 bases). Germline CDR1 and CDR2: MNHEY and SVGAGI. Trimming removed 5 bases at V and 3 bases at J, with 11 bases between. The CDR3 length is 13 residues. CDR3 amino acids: CASSLGQHYEQYF. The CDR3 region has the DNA TGTGCCAGCAGTCTCGGACAGCACTACGAGCAGTACTTC.

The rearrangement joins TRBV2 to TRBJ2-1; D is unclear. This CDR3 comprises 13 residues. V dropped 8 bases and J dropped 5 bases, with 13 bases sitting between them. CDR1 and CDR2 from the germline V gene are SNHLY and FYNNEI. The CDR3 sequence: CASDSAGNNEQFF. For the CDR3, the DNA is TGTGCCAGCGACTCAGCTGGCAACAATGAGCAGTTCTTC.

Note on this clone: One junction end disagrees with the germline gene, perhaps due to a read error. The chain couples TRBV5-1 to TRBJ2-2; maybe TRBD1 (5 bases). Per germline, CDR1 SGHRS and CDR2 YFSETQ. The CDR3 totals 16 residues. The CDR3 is CASSPFGAGNAGELFF. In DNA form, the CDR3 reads TGCGCCAGCAGCCCCTTTGGCGCAGGGAACGCCGGGGAGCTGTTTTTT.